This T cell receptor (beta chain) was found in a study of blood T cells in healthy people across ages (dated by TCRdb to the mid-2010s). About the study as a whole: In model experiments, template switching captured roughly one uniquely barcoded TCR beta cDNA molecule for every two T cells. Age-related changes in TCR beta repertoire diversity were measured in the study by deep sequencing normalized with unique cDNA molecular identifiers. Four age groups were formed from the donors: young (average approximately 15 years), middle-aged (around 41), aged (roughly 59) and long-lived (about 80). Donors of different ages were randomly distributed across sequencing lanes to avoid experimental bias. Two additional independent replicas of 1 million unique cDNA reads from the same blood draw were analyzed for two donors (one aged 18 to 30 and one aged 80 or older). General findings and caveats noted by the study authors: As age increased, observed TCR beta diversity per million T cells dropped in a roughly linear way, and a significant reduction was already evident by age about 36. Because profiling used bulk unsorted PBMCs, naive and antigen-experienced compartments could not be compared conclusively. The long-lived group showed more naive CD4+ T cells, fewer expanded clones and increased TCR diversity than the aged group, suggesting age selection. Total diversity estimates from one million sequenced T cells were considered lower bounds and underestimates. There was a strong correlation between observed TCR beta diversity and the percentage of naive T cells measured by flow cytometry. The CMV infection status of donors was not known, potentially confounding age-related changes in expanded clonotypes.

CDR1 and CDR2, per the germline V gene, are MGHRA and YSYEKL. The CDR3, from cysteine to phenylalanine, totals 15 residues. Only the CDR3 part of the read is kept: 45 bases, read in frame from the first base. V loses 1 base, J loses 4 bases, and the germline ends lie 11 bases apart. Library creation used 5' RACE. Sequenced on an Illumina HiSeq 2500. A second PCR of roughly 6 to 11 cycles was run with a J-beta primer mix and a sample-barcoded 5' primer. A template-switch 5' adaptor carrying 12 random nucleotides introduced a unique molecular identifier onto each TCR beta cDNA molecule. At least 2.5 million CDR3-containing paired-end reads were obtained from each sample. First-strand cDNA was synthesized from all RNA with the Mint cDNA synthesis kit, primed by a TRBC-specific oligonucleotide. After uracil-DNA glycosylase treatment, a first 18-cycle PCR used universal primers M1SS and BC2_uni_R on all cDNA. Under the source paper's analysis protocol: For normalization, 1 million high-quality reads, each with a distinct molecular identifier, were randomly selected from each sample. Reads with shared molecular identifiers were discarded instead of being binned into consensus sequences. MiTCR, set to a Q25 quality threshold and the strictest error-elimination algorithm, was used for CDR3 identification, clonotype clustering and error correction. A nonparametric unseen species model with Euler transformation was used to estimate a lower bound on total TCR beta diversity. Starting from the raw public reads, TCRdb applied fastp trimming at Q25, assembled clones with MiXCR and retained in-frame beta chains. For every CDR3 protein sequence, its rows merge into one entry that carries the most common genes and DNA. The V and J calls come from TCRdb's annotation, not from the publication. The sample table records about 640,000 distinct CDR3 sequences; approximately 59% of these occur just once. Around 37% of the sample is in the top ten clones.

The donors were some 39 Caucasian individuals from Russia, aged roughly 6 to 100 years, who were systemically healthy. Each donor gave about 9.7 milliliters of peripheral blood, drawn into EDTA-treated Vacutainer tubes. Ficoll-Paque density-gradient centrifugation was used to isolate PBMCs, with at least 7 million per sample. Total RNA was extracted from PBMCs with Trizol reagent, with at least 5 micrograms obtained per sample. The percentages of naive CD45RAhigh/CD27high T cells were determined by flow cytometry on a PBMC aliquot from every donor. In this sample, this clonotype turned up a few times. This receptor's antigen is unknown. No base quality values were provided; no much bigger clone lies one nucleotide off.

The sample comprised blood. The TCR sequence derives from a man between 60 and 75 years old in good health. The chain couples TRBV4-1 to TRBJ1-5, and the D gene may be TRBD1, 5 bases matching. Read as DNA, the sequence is TGCGCCAGCAGCCAAGCCGACAGTGGAAATCAGCCCCAGCATTTT. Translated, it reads CASSQADSGNQPQHF.